This TCR beta chain was retrieved from a study of shared clonotypes between healthy human individuals. Study in general: The study used three CD4 naive, three CD4 memory, two CD8 naive and one CD8 memory plate per donor.

This CDR3 is built from 14 residues. Trimming shortened V by 2 bases and J by 8 bases, and 13 bases separated the two germline ends. Germline V gene data show CDR1 as MDHEN and CDR2 as SYDVKM. It was across several immunoSEQ plates that each subset's genomic DNA was evenly split. Produced via immunoSEQ multiplex PCR; TCRdb's table is partial and in-frame only. The data contain about 2.2 million clones, roughly 95% of them singletons. Study-level results: Researchers sampled only blood; tissue repertoires likely differ. Large depth notwithstanding, sorted-subset sequencing proved incomplete by rarefaction.

It was CD45RO-negative cells, positively selected for CCR7, that made up naive CD8 cells, with terminally differentiated effector memory CD45RA+ cells excluded. About this clone: Its antigen remains unidentified.

The V and J genes are TRBV28 and TRBJ2-1, with D possibly matching TRBD1 (5 bases). The TCR originated in a man aged 18 to 30 in good health. Some clones in this sample may be carry-over from other donors' samples. Sequencing was carried out using naive CD8+ T cells from PBMCs. The DNA of the CDR3 is TGTGCCAGCAGTTTACGGTCACAGGTGGATGAGCAGTTCTTC. Its protein product is CASSLRSQVDEQFF.